This entry features one TCR beta chain sequence. Some clones are missing from TCRdb's copy, which holds only in-frame ones; the method was immunoSEQ multiplex PCR. The data show nearly 90,000 clones, approximately 95% seen once. The sample is drawn from a study of technical replicates of blood from a handful of donors. CDR3 length: 14 residues. Trimming took 6 bases from V and 1 from J; bases not matched to a gene: 5. In germline, CDR1 is MNHNY, CDR2 SVGAGI (reference sequence). The receptor was isolated from a human donor in good health. Source material: T cells isolated from PBMCs. The chain is built from TRBV6-6 and TRBJ2-5; 7 bases are a match to TRBD1. The CDR3, as DNA: TGTGCCAGCAGCCAGGGGGAGTTCCAAGAGACCCAGTACTTC. It encodes CASSQGEFQETQYF.